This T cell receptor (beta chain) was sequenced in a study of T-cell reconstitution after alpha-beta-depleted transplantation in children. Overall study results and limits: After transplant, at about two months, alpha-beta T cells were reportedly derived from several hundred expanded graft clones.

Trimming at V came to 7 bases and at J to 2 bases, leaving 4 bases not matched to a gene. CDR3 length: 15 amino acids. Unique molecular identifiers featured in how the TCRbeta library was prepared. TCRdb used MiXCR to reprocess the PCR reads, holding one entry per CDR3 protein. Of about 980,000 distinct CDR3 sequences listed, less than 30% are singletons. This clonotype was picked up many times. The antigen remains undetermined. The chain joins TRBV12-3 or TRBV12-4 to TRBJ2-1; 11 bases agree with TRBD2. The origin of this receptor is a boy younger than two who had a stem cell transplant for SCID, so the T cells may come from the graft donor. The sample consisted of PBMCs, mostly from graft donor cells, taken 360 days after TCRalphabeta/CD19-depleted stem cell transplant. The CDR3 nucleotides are TGTGCCAGCACAAATAGCGGGGGGGCCTACAATGAGCAGTTCTTC. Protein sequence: CASTNSGGAYNEQFF.